This T cell receptor beta chain was retrieved from a study of regulatory T cells in long-lasting Graves disease. Regarding the study as a whole: TRBV28, TRBJ1-2 and TRBJ2-5 were favored in persistent disease.

Construction of TCR beta libraries relied on iRepertoire HTBI primers and on Arm-PCR targeting CDR3 regions. TCRdb itself ran the multiplex PCR reads through MiXCR, one entry per CDR3 protein. Found here are almost 450,000 distinct CDR3 sequences, around 15% of them singletons; the top ten hold around 10%. Indicated time point: newly diagnosed GD, antithyroid drugs for less than 3 months. The authors made the TCR library using RNA they extracted from PBMCs. This clonotype was seen many times. Its antigen is as yet unknown. V dropped 7 bases and J dropped 3 bases, with 19 bases sitting between them. Germline V gene data show CDR1 as MNHEY and CDR2 as SMNVEV (reference sequence). The CDR3 extends over 16 amino acids. In addition, the sample was reused for a study of T cells in Graves' hyperthyroidism and ophthalmopathy. That paper notes: Researchers barred patients who had uncontrolled infection, other autoimmune disease, pregnancy or lactation. Clinical symptoms, serum thyroxine, TRAb, thyroid ultrasound and orbital computed tomography informed diagnoses. Most thyroid clonotypes expanded above 0.001 were also detected in blood.

J is TRBJ2-1 and V is TRBV27; no reliable D call. Sequencing was performed on peripheral blood mononuclear cells (PBMCs), taken at new diagnosis, from a patient treated with antithyroid drugs. The sequence was obtained from a woman aged 25-40 years with Graves disease. CDR3 DNA: TGTGCCAGCACCTCCCGTAATTCGGCAGACTACAATGAGCAGTTCTTC. This translates into CASTSRNSADYNEQFF.